Listed here is a single TCR beta chain. Germline assignment: CDR1 MNHEY and CDR2 SMNVEV (reference sequence). Deletions cut 0 bases from V and 3 bases from J, with 10 bases between. The CDR3 has 15 amino acids. The sample comes from a study of blood T cell repertoires in COVID-19. Study summary: Samples of COVID-19 (acute and convalescent) were obtained from the United States, Italy and Spain. T cells, B-cell-depleted T cells, or PBMCs supplied cDNA or gDNA.

Per the authors' pipeline: It was from reference gene primer amplification that nucleated cell counts were estimated. This table comes from immunoSEQ multiplex PCR, and its TCRdb copy is limited to in-frame clones, with some not included. From that table come the V and J calls and clone size; the DNA was used to work out D and trimming. The profile shows around 71,000 clones, about nine tenths of them singletons. Sequencing was carried out using peripheral blood. This sequence was found in a woman aged 55-70 years with acute or convalescent COVID-19. The rearrangement links TRBV27 to TRBJ2-3, with D uncertain. Written as DNA, the CDR3 is TGTGCCAGCAGTTTATCGTATGCACAGACAGATACGCAGTATTTT. Translating gives CASSLSYAQTDTQYF.